This is a list of T cell receptor beta chains from one sample in a study of OX40 agonist ivuxolimab in advanced cancers. Clones were read by immunoSEQ multiplex PCR, and TCRdb kept only the in-frame ones, dropping some. This repertoire shows about 88,000 clones, around 85% found once; its top ten account for 0.22%. Sequences were derived from CD4+ or CD8+ T cells sorted from blood, sampled in a trial of the OX40 agonist ivuxolimab. The origin of the receptors is an adult with an advanced solid tumor such as melanoma, head and neck, liver or kidney cancer. CDR3s include the opening cysteine and the closing phenylalanine or tryptophan. A D gene is named only where the DNA matches it firmly. Size is stated for part of the rows, as once, few or many counts, or as a class when the clone is expanded.

D gene	J gene	V gene	CDR3 length	clone size	CDR3 protein	CDR3 DNA
-	TRBJ2-1	TRBV19	17	-	CASRGVLSDSGYNEQFF	TGTGCCAGTAGAGGGGTTTTGAGTGACTCGGGTTACAATGAGCAGTTCTTC
-	TRBJ1-4	TRBV18	15	-	CASSPLSGTNEKLFF	TGTGCCAGCTCACCGCTATCCGGGACTAATGAAAAACTGTTTTTT
-	TRBJ1-3	TRBV2	13	once	CASGDLSGNTIYF	TGTGCCAGCGGGGACCTGTCTGGAAACACCATATATTTT
TRBD2	TRBJ2-3	TRBV2	14	-	CASRSSGSTDTQYF	TGTGCCAGCAGATCTAGCGGCAGCACAGATACGCAGTATTTT
-	TRBJ2-2	TRBV19	14	few	CASSITVQNGELFF	TGTGCCAGTAGTATCACAGTCCAGAACGGGGAGCTGTTTTTT
-	TRBJ1-1	TRBV29-1	15	-	CSVADEPLRNTEAFF	TGCAGCGTTGCTGATGAACCTTTACGGAACACTGAAGCTTTCTTT
TRBD2	TRBJ2-1	TRBV23-1	20	-	CASSPPRVGALSSGGDEQFF	TGCGCCAGCTCCCCACCCCGCGTAGGGGCTTTATCTAGCGGGGGCGATGAGCAGTTCTTC
-	TRBJ1-1	TRBV18	16	-	CASSPPYGVGNTEAFF	TGTGCCAGCTCACCACCGTACGGGGTTGGAAACACTGAAGCTTTCTTT
TRBD1	TRBJ1-5	TRBV2	15	few	CASSPTGGWSQPQHF	TGTGCCAGCAGCCCGACAGGGGGCTGGAGTCAGCCCCAGCATTTT
-	TRBJ1-4	TRBV6-5	15	-	CASRALTVTNEKLFF	TGTGCCAGCAGGGCCCTGACAGTTACTAATGAAAAACTGTTTTTT
-	TRBJ2-3	TRBV5-4	16	-	CASSLGTGGEADTQYF	TGTGCCAGCAGCTTGGGGACAGGTGGGGAGGCAGATACGCAGTATTTT
-	TRBJ2-7	TRBV5-4	12	-	CASSWQGGVQYF	TGCGCCAGCAGCTGGCAGGGAGGTGTGCAGTACTTC
-	TRBJ1-5	TRBV2	13	-	CASNLGRGQPQHF	TGTGCCAGCAATCTTGGGAGGGGTCAGCCCCAGCATTTT
-	TRBJ1-1	TRBV18	14	-	CASSPGHSNTEAFF	TGTGCCAGCTCACCGGGACACTCGAACACTGAAGCTTTCTTT
-	TRBJ2-3	TRBV30	15	-	CAWSGWGANTDTQYF	TGTGCCTGGAGTGGGTGGGGGGCAAACACAGATACGCAGTATTTT
TRBD2	TRBJ2-7	TRBV6-5	15	-	CASSQGLAGLYEQYF	TGTGCCAGCAGCCAGGGACTAGCGGGATTATACGAGCAGTACTTC
TRBD2	TRBJ2-7	TRBV28	16	-	CASRKGGASGTYEQYF	TGTGCCAGCAGAAAAGGAGGGGCTAGCGGGACCTACGAGCAGTACTTC
-	TRBJ1-1	TRBV9	15	few	CASSVGGMGDTEAFF	TGTGCCAGCAGCGTAGGTGGGATGGGGGACACTGAAGCTTTCTTT
TRBD1	TRBJ1-2	TRBV7-3	15	-	CASSPRTGGGYGYTF	TGTGCCAGCAGCCCAAGGACAGGGGGTGGCTATGGCTACACCTTC
-	TRBJ2-2	TRBV5-1	15	-	CASSIGRPNTGELFF	TGCGCCAGCAGTATTGGAAGACCGAACACCGGGGAGCTGTTTTTT
TRBD1	TRBJ1-2	TRBV6-5	16	-	CASSYSRTGGGYGYTF	TGTGCCAGCAGTTACTCCCGGACAGGGGGTGGATATGGCTACACCTTC
-	TRBJ2-5	TRBV11-2	12	-	CASSHLGETQYF	TGTGCCAGCAGCCACTTAGGGGAGACCCAGTACTTC
-	TRBJ1-5	TRBV19	15	few	CASSTTVNSNQPQHF	TGTGCCAGTAGTACTACAGTGAATAGCAATCAGCCCCAGCATTTT
-	TRBJ1-2	TRBV27	14	-	CASTSKRSPYGYTF	TGTGCCAGCACCTCAAAGCGCAGCCCTTATGGCTACACCTTC
-	TRBJ1-4	TRBV7-9	17	-	CASSLEQSSATNEKLFF	TGTGCCAGCAGCTTAGAGCAGTCATCTGCAACTAATGAAAAACTGTTTTTT
TRBD2	TRBJ2-1	TRBV5-6	17	-	CASSPGTSIMSYNEQFF	TGTGCCAGCAGCCCGGGGACTAGTATTATGTCCTACAATGAGCAGTTCTTC
-	TRBJ2-6	TRBV18	15	-	CASSPSAPGANVLTF	TGTGCCAGCTCACCATCCGCCCCTGGGGCCAACGTCCTGACTTTC
-	TRBJ2-1	TRBV18	15	-	CASSPPVRPPGEQFF	TGTGCCAGCTCACCACCGGTCAGACCACCGGGTGAGCAGTTCTTC
-	TRBJ2-3	TRBV29-1	15	-	CSVSSGSRGTDTQYF	TGCAGCGTTTCGTCCGGTAGTCGCGGCACAGATACGCAGTATTTT
-	TRBJ2-5	TRBV11-3	13	-	CASSRSGQETQYF	TGTGCCAGCAGTAGAAGCGGACAAGAGACCCAGTACTTC
-	TRBJ1-3	TRBV14	13	-	CASSRSGLHTIYF	TGTGCCAGCAGCCGGTCGGGGTTACACACCATATATTTT
-	TRBJ2-5	TRBV18	12	-	CASSPRAETQYF	TGTGCCAGCTCACCTCGCGCAGAGACCCAGTACTTC
TRBD1	TRBJ1-1	TRBV6-1	14	-	CASRTQGARTEAFF	TGTGCCAGCAGGACCCAGGGGGCGCGGACTGAAGCTTTCTTT
-	TRBJ2-3	TRBV25-1	12	-	CASSGSRYTQYF	TGTGCCAGCAGTGGGTCTAGGTATACGCAGTATTTT
-	TRBJ2-6	TRBV7-2	17	-	CATLPRRVLGGANVLTF	TGTGCCACGCTCCCGCGACGGGTGTTAGGGGGGGCCAACGTCCTGACTTTC
-	TRBJ2-7	TRBV6-1	12	-	CASTLDYAEQYF	TGTGCCAGCACCTTGGACTATGCCGAGCAGTACTTC
-	TRBJ1-1	TRBV18	15	few	CASSPNGQKNTEAFF	TGTGCCAGCTCACCAAACGGACAGAAGAACACTGAAGCTTTCTTT
-	TRBJ2-6	TRBV5-1	20	-	CARCLGPGGTGASGANVLTF	TGCGCCCGCTGCTTGGGGCCGGGGGGGACAGGAGCCTCTGGGGCCAACGTCCTGACTTTC
-	TRBJ1-5	TRBV29-1	14	-	CSACTENVNQPQHF	TGCAGCGCCTGTACAGAGAACGTCAATCAGCCCCAGCATTTT
-	TRBJ2-7	TRBV29-1	13	-	CSVDSQGPGEQYF	TGCAGCGTTGATTCGCAGGGTCCGGGCGAGCAGTACTTC